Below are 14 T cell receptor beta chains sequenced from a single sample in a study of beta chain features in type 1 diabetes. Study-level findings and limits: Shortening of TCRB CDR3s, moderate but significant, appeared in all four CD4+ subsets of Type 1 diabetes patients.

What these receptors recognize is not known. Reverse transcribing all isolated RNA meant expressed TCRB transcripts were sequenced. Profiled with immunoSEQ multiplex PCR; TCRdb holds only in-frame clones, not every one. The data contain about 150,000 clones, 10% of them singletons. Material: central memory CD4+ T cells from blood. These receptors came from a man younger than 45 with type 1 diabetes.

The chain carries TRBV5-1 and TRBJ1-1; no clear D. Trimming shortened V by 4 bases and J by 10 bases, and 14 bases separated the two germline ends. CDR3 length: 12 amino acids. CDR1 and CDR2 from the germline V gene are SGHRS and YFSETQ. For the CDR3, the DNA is TGCGCCAGCAGCCCCTCCGTGGGCAGAGCTTTCTTT. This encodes CASSPSVGRAFF.

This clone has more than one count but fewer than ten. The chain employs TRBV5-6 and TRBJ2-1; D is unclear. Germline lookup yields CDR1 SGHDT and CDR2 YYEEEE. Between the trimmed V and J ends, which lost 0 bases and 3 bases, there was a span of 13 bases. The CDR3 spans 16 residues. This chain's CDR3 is CASSLEFWRNYNEQFF. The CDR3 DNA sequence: TGTGCCAGCAGCTTGGAATTCTGGCGGAACTACAATGAGCAGTTCTTC. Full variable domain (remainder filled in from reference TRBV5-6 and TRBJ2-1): DAGVTQSPTHLIKTRGQQVTLRCSPKSGHDTVSWYQQALGQGPQFIFQYYEEEERQRGNFPDRFSGHQFPNYSSELNVNALLLGDSALYLCASSLEFWRNYNEQFFGPGTRLTVL.

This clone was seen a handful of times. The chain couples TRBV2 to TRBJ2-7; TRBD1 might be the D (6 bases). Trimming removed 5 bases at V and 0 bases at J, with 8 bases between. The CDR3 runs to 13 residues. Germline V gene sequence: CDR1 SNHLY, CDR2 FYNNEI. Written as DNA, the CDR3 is TGTGCCAGCAGTTGGGACAACTCCTACGAGCAGTACTTC. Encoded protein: CASSWDNSYEQYF.

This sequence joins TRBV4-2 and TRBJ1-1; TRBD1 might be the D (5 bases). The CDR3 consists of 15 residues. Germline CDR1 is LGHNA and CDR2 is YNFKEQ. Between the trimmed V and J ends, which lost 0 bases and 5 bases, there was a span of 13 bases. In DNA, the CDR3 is TGTGCCAGCAGCCAAGATAGGTTGCAGGGAACTGAAGCTTTCTTT. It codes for CASSQDRLQGTEAFF.

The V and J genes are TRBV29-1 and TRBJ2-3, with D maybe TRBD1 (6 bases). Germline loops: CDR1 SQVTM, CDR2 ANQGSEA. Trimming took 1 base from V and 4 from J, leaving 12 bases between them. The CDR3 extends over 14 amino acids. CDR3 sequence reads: CSVEGGQGSDTQYF. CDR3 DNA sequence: TGCAGCGTTGAAGGGGGGCAGGGATCAGATACGCAGTATTTT.

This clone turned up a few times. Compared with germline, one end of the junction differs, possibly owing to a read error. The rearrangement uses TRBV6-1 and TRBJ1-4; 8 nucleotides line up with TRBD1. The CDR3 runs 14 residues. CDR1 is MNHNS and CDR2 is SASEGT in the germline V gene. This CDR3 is CASSESGTGPKKVF. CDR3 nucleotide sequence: TGTGCCAGCAGTGAGTCCGGGACAGGTCCGAAGAAGGTTTTT.

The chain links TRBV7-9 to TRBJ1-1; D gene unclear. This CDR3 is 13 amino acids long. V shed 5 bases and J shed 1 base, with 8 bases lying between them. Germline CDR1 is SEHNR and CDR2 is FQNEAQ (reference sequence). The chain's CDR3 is CASSHAGNTEAFF. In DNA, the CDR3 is TGTGCCAGCAGCCATGCAGGGAACACTGAAGCTTTCTTT.

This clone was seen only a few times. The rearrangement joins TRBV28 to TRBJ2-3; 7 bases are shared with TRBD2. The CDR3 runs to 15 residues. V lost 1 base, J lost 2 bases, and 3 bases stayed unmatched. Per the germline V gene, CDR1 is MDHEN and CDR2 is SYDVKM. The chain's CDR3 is CASSLFGGITDTQYF. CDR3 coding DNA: TGTGCCAGCAGTTTATTCGGGGGGATCACAGATACGCAGTATTTT.

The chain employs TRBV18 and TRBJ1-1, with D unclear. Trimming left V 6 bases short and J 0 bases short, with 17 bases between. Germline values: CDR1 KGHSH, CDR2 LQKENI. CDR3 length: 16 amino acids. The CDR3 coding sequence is TGTGCCAGCTCCTCGAGTGAGACGGGGATGAACACTGAAGCTTTCTTT. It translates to CASSSSETGMNTEAFF. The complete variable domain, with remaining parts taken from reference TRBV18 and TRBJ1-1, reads NAGVMQNPRHLVRRRGQEARLRCSPMKGHSHVYWYRQLPEEGLKFMVYLQKENIIDESGMPKERFSAEFPKEGPSILRIQQVVRGDSAAYFCASSSSETGMNTEAFFGQGTRLTVV.

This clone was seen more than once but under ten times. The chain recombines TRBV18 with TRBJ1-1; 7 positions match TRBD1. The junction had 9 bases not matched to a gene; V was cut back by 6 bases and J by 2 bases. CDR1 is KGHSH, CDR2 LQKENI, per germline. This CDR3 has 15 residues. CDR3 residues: CASSPGTATNTEAFF. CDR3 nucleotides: TGTGCCAGCTCCCCAGGGACAGCAACTAACACTGAAGCTTTCTTT.

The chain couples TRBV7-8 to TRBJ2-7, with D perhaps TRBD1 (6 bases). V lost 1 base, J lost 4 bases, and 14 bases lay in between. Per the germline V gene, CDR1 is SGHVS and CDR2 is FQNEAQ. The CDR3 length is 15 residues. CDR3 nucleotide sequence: TGTGCCAGCAGCTTAGGTCAGGGGTCGTCGTACGAGCAGTACTTC. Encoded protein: CASSLGQGSSYEQYF.

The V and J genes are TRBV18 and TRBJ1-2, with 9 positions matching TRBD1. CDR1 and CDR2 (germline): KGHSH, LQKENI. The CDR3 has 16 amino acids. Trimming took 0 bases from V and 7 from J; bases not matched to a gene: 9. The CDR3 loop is CASSPPSRDRATGYTF. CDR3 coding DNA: TGTGCCAGCTCACCACCGAGTCGGGACAGGGCTACTGGCTACACCTTC.

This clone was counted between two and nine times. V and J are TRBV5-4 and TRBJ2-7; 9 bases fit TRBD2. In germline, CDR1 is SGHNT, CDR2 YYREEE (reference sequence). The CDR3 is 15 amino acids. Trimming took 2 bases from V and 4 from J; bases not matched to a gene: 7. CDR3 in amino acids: CASSFQEREAYEQYF. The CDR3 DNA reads TGTGCCAGCAGCTTCCAAGAGCGGGAGGCTTACGAGCAGTACTTC.

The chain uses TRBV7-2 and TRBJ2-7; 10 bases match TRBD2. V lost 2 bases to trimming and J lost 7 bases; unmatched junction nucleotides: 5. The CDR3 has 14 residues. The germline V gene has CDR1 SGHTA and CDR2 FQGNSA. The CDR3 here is CASSLLAGAGEQYF. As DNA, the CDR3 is TGTGCCAGCAGCTTACTAGCGGGAGCGGGGGAGCAGTACTTC. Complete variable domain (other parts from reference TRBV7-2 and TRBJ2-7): GAGVSQSPSNKVTEKGKDVELRCDPISGHTALYWYRQSLGQGLEFLIYFQGNSAPDKSGLPSDRFSAERTGGSVSTLTIQRTQQEDSAVYLCASSLLAGAGEQYFGPGTRLTVT.